What follows describes a single T cell receptor (beta chain). Trimming removed 2 bases from V and 5 bases from J; junction bases left unmatched: 9. The CDR3 has 15 amino acids. Germline CDR1 MNHNS, CDR2 SASEGT. These data are taken from a study of cytotoxic CD8 clonotypes in ibrutinib-treated CLL. Data came from immunoSEQ multiplex PCR; TCRdb stores just in-frame clones and leaves some out. Of about 300,000 clones listed, about 64% are singletons. This sequence was found in a human donor with chronic lymphocytic leukemia. The chain carries TRBV6-1 and TRBJ2-7; 7 nucleotides line up with TRBD1. Sequences were derived from PBMCs, sampled after 36 months of ibrutinib treatment. CDR3 region: CASSEPTGTVNEQYF. CDR3 DNA sequence: TGTGCCAGCAGTGAACCGACAGGGACGGTCAACGAGCAGTACTTC.